One and the same sample provided the 26 T cell receptor beta chains below, sequenced in a study of preoperative IRX-2 immunotherapy in early breast cancer (dated by TCRdb to about 2019). Library preparation was by the immunoSEQ multiplex PCR assay. The source is immuneACCESS, and TCRdb retained only in-frame sequences with V and J called. Part of the clones is not carried over; for the studies checked, unresolved V genes explain less than half of this, and the remainder is unexplained. The sample records around 34,000 clones, 90% to 95% of which are singletons. Under 7.5% of the sample lies in the top ten. The treatment or condition label corresponds to: preoperative locoregional IRX-2 cytokine immunotherapy. The sample here was taken from a patient treated with IRX-2 immunotherapy. The receptors were sampled from a human donor with breast cancer.

CDR3 loop: CASSELTVGYYGYTF. CDR3 DNA sequence: TGTGCCAGCAGTGAACTGACAGTTGGGTACTATGGCTACACCTTC. The gene calls are TRBV6-1 and TRBJ1-2; perhaps TRBD1 as D (5 bases). This CDR3 region has 15 residues. Per the germline V gene, CDR1 is MNHNS and CDR2 is SASEGT. V lost 2 bases and J 3 bases, leaving 13 bases between the germline ends.

The chain uses TRBV28 and TRBJ2-7, with D possibly being TRBD2 (7 bases). The length of the CDR3 is 14 residues. V was clipped by 6 bases and J by 0 bases, with 12 bases between them. The germline gives CDR1 MDHEN, CDR2 SYDVKM. CDR3 bases: TGTGCCAGCAGGGGGGGAGGGGGCTCCTACGAGCAGTACTTC. This translates into CASRGGGGSYEQYF.

The gene calls are TRBV19 and TRBJ1-4; no firm D call. The CDR3 contains 16 residues. From germline, CDR1 is LNHDA and CDR2 SQIVND (reference sequence). Trimming pared 5 bases from V and 4 bases from J, leaving 17 bases between. Here the CDR3 reads CASSPLSGVLNEKLFF. In DNA form, the CDR3 reads TGTGCCAGTAGTCCACTATCTGGGGTCCTTAATGAAAAACTGTTTTTT.

This chain links TRBV6-5 with TRBJ1-1; TRBD1 matches at 7 bases. Trimming at V came to 3 bases and at J to 7 bases, leaving 5 bases not matched to a gene. CDR1 and CDR2 (germline): MNHEY, SVGAGI. The CDR3 is 13 residues long. The CDR3 DNA reads as TGTGCCAGCAGTTATGAGGGGGCCGGTGAAGCTTTCTTT. Protein product: CASSYEGAGEAFF.

This chain uses TRBV7-3 with TRBJ2-5; no firm D call. The CDR3 contains 13 residues. V was cut by 3 bases and J by 6 bases, with 11 bases left in between. CDR1 is SGHTA and CDR2 is FQGTGA in the germline V gene. Written as DNA, the CDR3 is TGTGCCAGCAGCTTGGGCGCCACCCAGACCCAGTACTTC. Translated: CASSLGATQTQYF.

This rearrangement joins TRBV29-1 to TRBJ2-3; D call uncertain. The CDR3 has 10 amino acids. Germline-derived CDR1 and CDR2 are SQVTM and ANQGSEA. V dropped 1 base and J dropped 6 bases, with 2 bases sitting between them. CDR3 sequence: CSVEVDTQYF. CDR3 nucleotide sequence: TGCAGCGTTGAAGTCGATACGCAGTATTTT.

The V gene is TRBV9, the J gene TRBJ1-1; D call uncertain. V lost 4 bases to trimming and J lost 0 bases, with 10 bases between them. The CDR3 sequence is 14 residues long. In germline, CDR1 is SGDLS, CDR2 YYNGEE. The CDR3 sequence: CASSPRPMNTEAFF. The CDR3 nucleotides are TGTGCCAGCAGCCCAAGACCCATGAACACTGAAGCTTTCTTT.

The rearrangement joins TRBV5-5 to TRBJ1-2, with TRBD1 as a possible D gene (6 bases). V lost 2 bases and J lost 4, with 15 bases in between. The length of the CDR3 is 15 residues. Per the germline V gene, CDR1 is SGHKS and CDR2 is YYEKEE (reference sequence). CDR3 nucleotides: TGTGCCAGCAGCTTTTATACAGACAGGCCCTATGGCTACACCTTC. It specifies CASSFYTDRPYGYTF.

The rearrangement uses TRBV23-1 and TRBJ2-1; D is ambiguous. TRBV23-1 is reported as an ORF; its role is uncertain. V was shortened by 2 bases and J by 3 bases, with 11 bases between the two germline ends. The CDR3 length is 15 residues. CDR3 bases: TGCGCCAGCAGTCAAGGCGGTTATCACTACAATGAGCAGTTCTTC. Encoded protein: CASSQGGYHYNEQFF.

The chain links TRBV19 to TRBJ2-2, with D tentatively TRBD1 (5 bases). The CDR3 covers 16 residues. CDR1 LNHDA and CDR2 SQIVND come from the germline V gene (reference sequence). The V gene lost 2 bases and the J gene lost 4 bases, with 14 bases spanning the gap. The CDR3 sequence is CASSIQGRLGTGELFF. The CDR3 region has the DNA TGTGCCAGTAGTATACAGGGTCGGCTGGGCACCGGGGAGCTGTTTTTT.

The genes are TRBV6-5 and TRBJ1-1; D gene uncertain. In germline, CDR1 is MNHEY, CDR2 SVGAGI. Between the trimmed V and J ends, which lost 2 bases and 3 bases, there was a span of 10 bases. This CDR3 is 14 amino acids long. The CDR3 reads CASSYGGGYTEAFF. CDR3 coding DNA: TGTGCCAGCAGTTACGGCGGTGGGTACACTGAAGCTTTCTTT.

The chain recombines TRBV4-1 with TRBJ1-4; perhaps TRBD1 as D (5 bases). This CDR3 has 15 amino acids. The ends were cut back, 3 bases at V and 8 bases at J, with 16 bases in the middle. Per the germline V gene, CDR1 is MGHRA and CDR2 is YSYEKL. The CDR3 reads CASSQAGTGGEKLFF. The CDR3 nucleotides read TGCGCCAGCAGCCAGGCCGGGACTGGCGGAGAAAAACTGTTTTTT.

In its sample, this clone was seen once. The V gene is TRBV9, the J gene TRBJ2-3; a weak D match, TRBD2 (5 bases). The ends were cut back, 2 bases at V and 2 bases at J, with 9 bases in the middle. CDR3 size: 14 residues. Germline-derived CDR1 and CDR2 are SGDLS and YYNGEE. The CDR3 DNA is TGTGCCAGCAGCGTCGGGGTCCCCACAGATACGCAGTATTTT. This sequence encodes CASSVGVPTDTQYF.

The chain links TRBV28 to TRBJ1-1; 8 bases match TRBD1. The CDR3 has 16 residues. V shed 5 bases, J shed 0 bases, and the junction held 8 bases outside the gene matches. In germline, CDR1 is MDHEN, CDR2 SYDVKM. DNA for the CDR3: TGTGCCAGCAGTGACCCCAGGGGGCAGATGAACACTGAAGCTTTCTTT. It codes for CASSDPRGQMNTEAFF.

The rearrangement joins TRBV7-6 to TRBJ2-3, with 7 bases lining up with TRBD1. The CDR3 consists of 15 residues. The V gene end was trimmed by 5 bases and the J gene end by 5 bases; junction bases not matched to a gene: 10. Germline loops: CDR1 SGHVS, CDR2 FNYEAQ. The CDR3 DNA reads as TGTGCCAGCAGCCCCCAGACAGGGCAGGGAGATACGCAGTATTTT. It is translated as CASSPQTGQGDTQYF.

Only one count was recorded for this clone. The gene calls are TRBV7-9 and TRBJ2-5; tentatively, D is TRBD1 (5 bases). The DNA end is a closer match to TRBJ2-7, so the J assignment may be wrong. This CDR3 is 14 amino acids long. Germline CDR1 is SEHNR and CDR2 is FQNEAQ (reference sequence). The CDR3 bases are TGTGCCAGCAGCTTACCAGGGCCCCTGGTCGAGCAGTACTTC. It encodes CASSLPGPLVEQYF.

Remarks on this clone: This same CDR3 is encoded by further DNA sequences in the sample. The chain's CDR3 is CASSRTSGGNNEQFF. The CDR3 region has the DNA TGTGCCAGCAGCCGTACTAGCGGGGGAAACAATGAGCAGTTCTTC. The chain combines TRBV7-3 with TRBJ2-1, with 11 bases identical to TRBD2. This CDR3 region has 15 residues. Trimming removed 5 bases from V and 5 bases from J; junction bases left unmatched: 5. CDR1 is SGHTA and CDR2 is FQGTGA in the germline V gene.

The rearrangement uses TRBV21-1 and TRBJ2-3; the table's TRBD1 call for D was not verified on the DNA. TRBV21-1 is a pseudogene. The CDR3 loop spans 17 amino acids. The CDR3 DNA reads TGTGCCAGCAGCTTCACCCCCTACAGGGTACCCCCAGATACGCAGTATTTT. This translates into CASSFTPYRVPPDTQYF.

This chain connects TRBV5-4 to TRBJ2-1, with D possibly being TRBD2 (6 bases). V was shortened by 1 base and J by 1 base, with 9 bases between the two germline ends. The CDR3 extends over 15 amino acids. Germline CDR1 is SGHNT and CDR2 is YYREEE (reference sequence). Here the CDR3 reads CASSLTSQSYNEQFF. CDR3 sequence (DNA): TGTGCCAGCAGCTTGACTAGCCAGTCCTACAATGAGCAGTTCTTC.

V gene TRBV30 combines with J gene TRBJ2-1; possibly TRBD1 or TRBD2 for D (6 bases each). Trimming left V 8 bases short and J 10 bases short, with 18 bases between. The V gene's germline CDR1 is GTSNPN and CDR2 SVGIG (reference sequence). This CDR3 region has 12 residues. The CDR3 sequence: CAREHGGGEQFF. CDR3 nucleotide sequence: TGTGCCCGAGAGCACGGGGGCGGGGAGCAGTTCTTC.

The chain employs TRBV7-2 and TRBJ2-6; perhaps TRBD2 as D (5 bases). Germline V gene data show CDR1 as SGHTA and CDR2 as FQGNSA. The CDR3 is 19 residues long. V lost 1 base and J 0 bases, leaving 16 bases between the germline ends. CDR3 DNA sequence: TGTGCCAGCAGCTTAGTTGCACCGGGAATCAACTCTGGGGCCAACGTCCTGACTTTC. It specifies CASSLVAPGINSGANVLTF.

V usage is TRBV4-2 and J usage is TRBJ1-5; 8 positions agree with TRBD1. V shed 0 bases, J shed 7 bases, and the junction held 17 bases outside the gene matches. Per the germline V gene, CDR1 is LGHNA and CDR2 is YNFKEQ. CDR3 length: 19 residues. In DNA, the CDR3 is TGTGCCAGCAGCCAAGATCCTCTTCCCCGGCAGGGGGCAGAGCAGCCCCAGCATTTT. Protein product: CASSQDPLPRQGAEQPQHF.

The rearrangement links TRBV11-2 to TRBJ1-4; 7 bases line up with TRBD1. Germline V gene sequence: CDR1 SGHAT, CDR2 FQNNGV. J lost 7 bases, V lost 6 bases, and 5 bases had no gene match. CDR3 size: 13 residues. CDR3 region: CASRQGPGEKLFF. CDR3 bases: TGTGCCAGCAGACAGGGGCCGGGTGAAAAACTGTTTTTT.

J is TRBJ1-2 and V is TRBV6-5, with 7 bases matching TRBD1. Per germline, CDR1 MNHEY and CDR2 SVGAGI. Trimming removed 0 bases from V and 4 bases from J; junction bases left unmatched: 5. The CDR3 extends over 15 amino acids. The CDR3 DNA is TGTGCCAGCAGTTACTCAGGGGCAGGGGGCTATGGCTACACCTTC. Residues: CASSYSGAGGYGYTF.

The chain recombines TRBV7-9 with TRBJ1-3, with a tentative D call TRBD1 (5 bases). Trimming cost V 6 bases and J 4 bases, with 16 bases left between them. CDR3 length: 15 amino acids. Germline loops: CDR1 SEHNR, CDR2 FQNEAQ (reference sequence). DNA for the CDR3: TGTGCCAGCAGTCGCCCCGGGGGGAGAGGAAACACCATATATTTT. It encodes CASSRPGGRGNTIYF.

V usage is TRBV19 and J usage is TRBJ2-7, with D perhaps matching TRBD1 (6 bases). The CDR3 loop spans 15 amino acids. Germline-derived CDR1 and CDR2 are LNHDA and SQIVND (reference sequence). V lost 5 bases and J 0 bases, leaving 14 bases between the germline ends. The CDR3 sequence is CASSVSGHNSYEQYF. For the CDR3, the DNA is TGTGCCAGTAGTGTCTCGGGACATAACTCCTACGAGCAGTACTTC.